The rows below give T cell receptor beta chains drawn from one sample of a study of blood T cell repertoires in COVID-19. Profiling relied on immunoSEQ multiplex PCR, and the TCRdb table lists in-frame clones only, not all of them. The repertoire holds 200,000 to 250,000 clones, about four fifths seen once, with approximately 2% in the top ten. The source material was PBMCs or T cells enriched from blood (not recorded which). These receptors originate from a man in his sixties who had recovered from COVID-19. Both conserved end residues are trimmed from each CDR3. D genes are given only for firm matches. Rows give clone size only sometimes, using once, few, many, or a class for an expanded clone.

size: .
D: .
J: TRBJ2-3
V: TRBV18
CDR3: ASSPRGDTDTQY

size: .
D: TRBD1
J: TRBJ2-7
V: TRBV3-1/TRBV3-2
CDR3: ASSSPFTGGYEQY

size: .
D: .
J: TRBJ1-1
V: TRBV16
CDR3: ASSFQENTEAF

size: .
D: TRBD1
J: TRBJ2-2
V: TRBV5-4
CDR3: ASSLPQQGATGELF

size: .
D: .
J: TRBJ2-2
V: TRBV11-2
CDR3: ASSLDGHTGELF

size: .
D: .
J: TRBJ1-1
V: TRBV11-3
CDR3: ASSSPRATEAF

size: .
D: TRBD1
J: TRBJ2-7
V: TRBV6-5
CDR3: ASSYPQTGGYEQY

size: .
D: .
J: TRBJ1-6
V: TRBV4-1
CDR3: ASSQDPGRLH

size: once
D: TRBD1
J: TRBJ1-2
V: TRBV30
CDR3: AWSVSPVQGMNGYT

size: .
D: TRBD1
J: TRBJ1-2
V: TRBV6-2/TRBV6-3
CDR3: ASSPGTGGRGNYGYT

size: .
D: TRBD1
J: TRBJ2-6
V: TRBV18
CDR3: ASSLGQGAYSGANVLT

size: .
D: .
J: TRBJ2-7
V: TRBV3-1/TRBV3-2
CDR3: ASSHGVTSYEQY

size: few
D: .
J: TRBJ1-2
V: TRBV30
CDR3: AWSLGGFNYGYT

size: .
D: .
J: TRBJ1-6
V: TRBV3-1/TRBV3-2
CDR3: ASSRDSDLSNSPLH

size: .
D: TRBD1
J: TRBJ1-2
V: TRBV7-6
CDR3: ASSWTGTGLGYT

size: .
D: .
J: TRBJ1-6
V: TRBV9
CDR3: ASSVTGSYNSPLH

size: .
D: .
J: TRBJ2-5
V: TRBV7-9
CDR3: ASSPGGGSYQETQY

size: .
D: .
J: TRBJ1-4
V: TRBV6-5
CDR3: ASTTGPFEKLF

size: .
D: TRBD1
J: TRBJ1-1
V: TRBV5-4
CDR3: ASSFRTGEAF

size: once
D: TRBD1
J: TRBJ2-7
V: TRBV10-2
CDR3: ASRPFGGSGQGPSYEQY

size: .
D: .
J: TRBJ1-5
V: TRBV3-1/TRBV3-2
CDR3: ASSQATVQPQH

size: .
D: .
J: TRBJ2-3
V: TRBV10-3
CDR3: AISSTSMGTDTQY

size: .
D: TRBD1
J: TRBJ2-7
V: TRBV5-5
CDR3: ASSSGTGTEQY

size: once
D: .
J: TRBJ2-5
V: TRBV19
CDR3: ASSVNRVRETQY

size: .
D: TRBD1
J: TRBJ2-5
V: TRBV27
CDR3: ASSLGGTGLETQY

size: .
D: .
J: TRBJ2-2
V: TRBV6-5
CDR3: ASSSHIGELF

size: once
D: .
J: TRBJ1-1
V: TRBV9
CDR3: ASSVGLTVNTEAF

size: .
D: TRBD1
J: TRBJ2-6
V: TRBV6-2/TRBV6-3
CDR3: ASSYWTGSGGANVLT

size: .
D: .
J: TRBJ1-1
V: TRBV7-2
CDR3: ASSLRGKETEAF

size: .
D: .
J: TRBJ1-2
V: TRBV14
CDR3: ASSQVFRQPSGYT

size: .
D: TRBD1
J: TRBJ1-1
V: TRBV5-4
CDR3: ASSLRTGDTEAF

size: .
D: TRBD2
J: TRBJ2-5
V: TRBV11-2
CDR3: ASRGLAGGPTQY

size: .
D: .
J: TRBJ1-1
V: TRBV3-1/TRBV3-2
CDR3: ASSQDVGGVTEAF

size: .
D: .
J: TRBJ2-7
V: TRBV6-2/TRBV6-3
CDR3: ASSTGILQAYEQY

size: .
D: .
J: TRBJ2-2
V: TRBV2
CDR3: ASRVGQLNTGELF

size: .
D: TRBD1
J: TRBJ1-4
V: TRBV5-1
CDR3: ASSPPGQENEKLF

size: once
D: .
J: TRBJ2-1
V: TRBV5-1
CDR3: ASSFVAGNEQF

size: .
D: .
J: TRBJ1-2
V: TRBV7-8
CDR3: ASSHLWGTVRYGYT

size: .
D: TRBD1
J: TRBJ1-1
V: TRBV6-5
CDR3: ASSYSQGVTEAF

size: .
D: .
J: TRBJ2-3
V: TRBV3-1/TRBV3-2
CDR3: ASSQLGLDPSTDTQY

size: .
D: .
J: TRBJ1-1
V: TRBV20-1
CDR3: SASSGERLTEAF

size: once
D: TRBD1
J: TRBJ2-3
V: TRBV5-1
CDR3: ASSIGTGNTDTQY

size: .
D: .
J: TRBJ1-5
V: TRBV10-2
CDR3: ASSELSLNQPQH

size: .
D: .
J: TRBJ2-3
V: TRBV4-3
CDR3: ASSPRQDSTDTQY

size: .
D: .
J: TRBJ1-6
V: TRBV7-8
CDR3: ASSLSIGGSSPLH

size: .
D: TRBD1
J: TRBJ1-6
V: TRBV3-1/TRBV3-2
CDR3: ASKGQQNSPLH

size: .
D: TRBD1
J: TRBJ2-3
V: TRBV5-4
CDR3: ASRPGQADGYTQY

size: .
D: .
J: TRBJ2-1
V: TRBV9
CDR3: ASSVVGVRGNEQF

size: once
D: TRBD2
J: TRBJ2-6
V: TRBV4-3
CDR3: ASSQGTSGGPSLVGANVLT

size: .
D: .
J: TRBJ1-1
V: TRBV7-8
CDR3: ASSIKDSSNTEAF

size: .
D: .
J: TRBJ1-1
V: TRBV5-1
CDR3: ASSIQVSSTEAF

size: .
D: .
J: TRBJ1-5
V: TRBV27
CDR3: ASIPRSQPQH

size: .
D: .
J: TRBJ2-3
V: TRBV7-2
CDR3: ASSAMGSGATDTQY

size: .
D: .
J: TRBJ2-5
V: TRBV2
CDR3: ASSEPGVGETQY

size: .
D: .
J: TRBJ1-6
V: TRBV15
CDR3: ATSRDRGGGSPLH